These 9 T cell receptor beta chains were sequenced from one sample in a study of OX40 agonist ivuxolimab in advanced cancers. The repertoire was sequenced with immunoSEQ multiplex PCR; TCRdb's copy has only in-frame clones and lacks some. In the table there are fewer than 85,000 clones, about nine tenths of which are singletons. Material: CD4+ or CD8+ T cells sorted from blood, obtained in a trial of the OX40 agonist ivuxolimab. These receptors were taken from an adult with an advanced solid tumor such as melanoma, head and neck, liver or kidney cancer.

This clone was found once. This chain links TRBV15 with TRBJ1-2; TRBD1 matches 9 bases. The CDR3 spans 17 residues. With V trimmed by 0 bases and J by 5 bases, 10 bases remained unmatched. Germline CDR1 LNHNV, CDR2 YYDKDF (reference sequence). CDR3 amino acids: CATSRDRTGARSYGYTF. CDR3 DNA: TGTGCCACCAGCAGAGACCGGACAGGGGCCCGATCTTATGGCTACACCTTC.

In this sample, this clone turned up once. CDR3 bases: TGTGCCAGCGGACCTCCAGGGGCCTACGAGCAGTACTTC. It codes for CASGPPGAYEQYF. The gene calls are TRBV27 and TRBJ2-7; D possibly corresponds to TRBD1 (6 bases). Trimming pared 8 bases from V and 2 bases from J, leaving 13 bases between. This CDR3 contains 13 residues. CDR1 is MNHEY, CDR2 SMNVEV, per germline (reference sequence).

The chain links TRBV2 to TRBJ1-1; TRBD1 aligns across 8 bases. With V trimmed by 10 bases and J by 0 bases, 4 bases remained unmatched. Germline V gene lookup returns CDR1 SNHLY and CDR2 FYNNEI. The CDR3 consists of 13 residues. CDR3: CAMDRVMNTEAFF. Written as DNA, the CDR3 is TGTGCCATGGACAGGGTGATGAACACTGAAGCTTTCTTT. The variable domain in full, with the rest retrieved from reference TRBV2 and TRBJ1-1, is EPEVTQTPSHQVTQMGQEVILRCVPISNHLYFYWYRQILGQKVEFLVSFYNNEISEKSEIFDDQFSVERPDGSNFTLKIRSTKLEDSAMYFCAMDRVMNTEAFFGQGTRLTVV.

This chain joins TRBV29-1 and TRBJ2-3, with D tentatively TRBD2 (6 bases). The CDR3 has 16 residues. CDR1 is SQVTM, CDR2 ANQGSEA, per germline. V shed 0 bases and J shed 3 bases, with 16 bases lying between them. The CDR3 coding sequence is TGCAGCGTTGAAGATTGGACCCCCGGGGGTACAGATACGCAGTATTTT. Its protein product is CSVEDWTPGGTDTQYF.

The chain employs TRBV6-5 and TRBJ2-7; D might be TRBD2 (6 bases). The length of the CDR3 is 15 residues. V lost 0 bases, J lost 2 bases, and 11 bases lay in between. Germline CDR1 reads MNHEY; CDR2 reads SVGAGI. The CDR3 DNA follows: TGTGCCAGCAGTTACTCGGACTACGACGCCTACGAGCAGTACTTC. Its translation: CASSYSDYDAYEQYF.

This chain links TRBV19 with TRBJ2-2; D is possibly TRBD1 or TRBD2 (5 bases each). Germline values: CDR1 LNHDA, CDR2 SQIVND (reference sequence). Trimming cost V 8 bases and J 0 bases, with 22 bases left between them. The CDR3 sequence is 18 residues long. The CDR3 DNA follows: TGTGCCAGTGGAGTTTTTCCGTGGGACGGTTCGAACACCGGGGAGCTGTTTTTT. This translates into CASGVFPWDGSNTGELFF.

This chain links TRBV5-6 with TRBJ2-1; D is unresolved. V shed 4 bases and J shed 4 bases, with 15 bases lying between them. Germline CDR1 is SGHDT and CDR2 is YYEEEE. This CDR3 region has 15 residues. This chain's CDR3 is CASSPDHLLYNEQFF. The CDR3 DNA is TGTGCCAGCAGCCCAGACCATCTCCTTTACAATGAGCAGTTCTTC.

The V and J genes are TRBV27 and TRBJ2-7; 14 nucleotides agree with TRBD2. Germline trimming cut 5 bases from V and 10 bases from J; bases unmatched to any gene: 7. CDR1 and CDR2 from the germline V gene are MNHEY and SMNVEV (reference sequence). The CDR3 is 14 residues long. The CDR3 nucleotides are TGTGCCAGCAGTCCCGGGACTAGCGGGAGAAATCAGTACTTC. Translating it yields CASSPGTSGRNQYF.

The chain uses TRBV2 and TRBJ2-5, with a tentative D call TRBD1 (5 bases). The tail of the sequence fits TRBJ2-7 better, so the J call may be wrong. Germline values: CDR1 SNHLY, CDR2 FYNNEI. The CDR3 is made up of 15 amino acids. CDR3 in amino acids: CASSEIRGSSYEQYF. The CDR3 bases are TGTGCCAGCAGTGAAATTAGGGGAAGCTCCTACGAGCAGTACTTC.